This T cell receptor beta chain was captured in a study of T cell repertoires in cytomegalovirus infection. The overall study: An indication of both CMV infection and matching HLA type came from public TCR beta signatures.

TCRdb independently ran MiXCR on the reads; one entry per CDR3 protein. The sample lists 250,000 or so distinct CDR3 sequences, over 15% occurring once. This clonotype occurred many times. Germline CDR1 and CDR2: SGHAT and FQNNGV. The CDR3 is 18 residues long. Trimming stripped 4 bases from V and 2 bases from J, with 21 bases between. This receptor was obtained from a human donor in good health (CMV status not recorded). Some clones in this sample may be carry-over from other donors' samples. This chain joins TRBV11-2 and TRBJ2-4; the D call may be TRBD1 or TRBD2 (5 bases each). The sample consisted of CD8+ T cells from PBMCs. CDR3 region: CASSSEWGTGQPKNIQYF. CDR3 nucleotide sequence: TGTGCCAGCAGCTCGGAGTGGGGCACGGGGCAGCCCAAAAACATTCAGTACTTC.